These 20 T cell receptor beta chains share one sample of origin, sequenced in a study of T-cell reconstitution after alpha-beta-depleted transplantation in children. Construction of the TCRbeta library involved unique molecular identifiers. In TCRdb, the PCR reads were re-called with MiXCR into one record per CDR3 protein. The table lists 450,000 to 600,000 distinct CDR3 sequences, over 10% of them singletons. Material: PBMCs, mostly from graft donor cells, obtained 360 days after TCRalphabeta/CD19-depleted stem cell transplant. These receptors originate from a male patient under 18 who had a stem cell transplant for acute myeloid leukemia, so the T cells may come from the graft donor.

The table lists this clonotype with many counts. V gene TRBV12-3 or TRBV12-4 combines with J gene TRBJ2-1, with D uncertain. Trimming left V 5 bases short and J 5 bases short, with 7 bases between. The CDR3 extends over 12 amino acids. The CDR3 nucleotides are TGTGCCAGCAGTCCCCTTGACAATGAGCAGTTCTTC. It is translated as CASSPLDNEQFF.

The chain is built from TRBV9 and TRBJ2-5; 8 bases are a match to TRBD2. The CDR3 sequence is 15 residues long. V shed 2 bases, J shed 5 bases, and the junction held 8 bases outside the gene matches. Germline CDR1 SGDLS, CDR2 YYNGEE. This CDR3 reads CASSVSGSNGETQYF. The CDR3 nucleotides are TGTGCCAGCAGCGTGAGCGGGAGCAATGGCGAGACCCAGTACTTC.

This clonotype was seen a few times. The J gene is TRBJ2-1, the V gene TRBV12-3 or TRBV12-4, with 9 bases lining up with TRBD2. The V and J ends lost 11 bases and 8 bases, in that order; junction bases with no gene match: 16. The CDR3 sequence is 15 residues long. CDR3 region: CASYLGAGGPYEQFF. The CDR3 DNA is TGTGCCTCCTACCTTGGGGCGGGAGGGCCTTATGAGCAGTTCTTC.

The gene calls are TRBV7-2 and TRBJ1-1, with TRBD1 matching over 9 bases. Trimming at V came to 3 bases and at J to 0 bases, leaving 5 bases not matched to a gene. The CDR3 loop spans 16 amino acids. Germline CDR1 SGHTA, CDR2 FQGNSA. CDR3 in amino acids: CASSFGTGRMNTEAFF. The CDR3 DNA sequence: TGTGCCAGCAGCTTCGGGACAGGGAGGATGAACACTGAAGCTTTCTTT.

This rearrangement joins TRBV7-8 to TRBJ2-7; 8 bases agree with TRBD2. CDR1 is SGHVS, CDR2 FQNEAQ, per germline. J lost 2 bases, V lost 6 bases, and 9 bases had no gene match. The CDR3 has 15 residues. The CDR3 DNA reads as TGTGCCAGCAGACCGACTAGCGCGGCCCCCTACGAGCAGTACTTC. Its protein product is CASRPTSAAPYEQYF.

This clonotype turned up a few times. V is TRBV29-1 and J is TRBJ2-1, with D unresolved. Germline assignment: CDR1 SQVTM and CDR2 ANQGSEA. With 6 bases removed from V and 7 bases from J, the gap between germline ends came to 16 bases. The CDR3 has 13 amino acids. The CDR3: CSVTGRRRNEQFF. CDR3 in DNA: TGCAGCGTGACCGGACGTCGAAGGAATGAGCAGTTCTTC.

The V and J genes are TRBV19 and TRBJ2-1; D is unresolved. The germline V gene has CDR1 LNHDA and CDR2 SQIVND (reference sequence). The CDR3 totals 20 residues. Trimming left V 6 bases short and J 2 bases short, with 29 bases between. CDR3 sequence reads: CASSLKGWYRRKSPYNEQFF. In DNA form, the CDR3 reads TGTGCCAGTAGCCTGAAGGGATGGTACAGAAGGAAGAGCCCCTACAATGAGCAGTTCTTC.

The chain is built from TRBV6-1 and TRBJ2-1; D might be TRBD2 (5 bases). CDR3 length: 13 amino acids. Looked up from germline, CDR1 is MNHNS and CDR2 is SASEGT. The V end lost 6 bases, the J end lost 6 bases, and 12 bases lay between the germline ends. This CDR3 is CASSLPGINEQFF. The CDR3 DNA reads TGTGCCAGCAGCCTACCCGGGATCAATGAGCAGTTCTTC.

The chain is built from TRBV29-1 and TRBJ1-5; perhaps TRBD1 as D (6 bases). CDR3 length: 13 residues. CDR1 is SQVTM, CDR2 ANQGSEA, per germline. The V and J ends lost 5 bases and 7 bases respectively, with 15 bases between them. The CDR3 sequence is CSVLPQGGQPQHF. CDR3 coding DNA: TGCAGCGTTCTTCCCCAAGGGGGGCAGCCCCAGCATTTT.

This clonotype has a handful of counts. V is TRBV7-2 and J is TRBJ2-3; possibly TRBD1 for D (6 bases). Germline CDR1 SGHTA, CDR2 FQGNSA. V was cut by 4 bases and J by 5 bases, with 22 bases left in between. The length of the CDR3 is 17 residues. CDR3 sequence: CASSSRLGWTALDTQYF. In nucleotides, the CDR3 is TGTGCCAGCAGCTCTAGGTTGGGGTGGACAGCCCTAGATACGCAGTATTTT.

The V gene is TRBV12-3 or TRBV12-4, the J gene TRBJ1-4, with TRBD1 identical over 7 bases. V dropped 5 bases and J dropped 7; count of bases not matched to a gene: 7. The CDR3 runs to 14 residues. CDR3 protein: CASSQGGYGEKLFF. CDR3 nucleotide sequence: TGTGCCAGCAGTCAAGGGGGCTATGGTGAAAAACTGTTTTTT.

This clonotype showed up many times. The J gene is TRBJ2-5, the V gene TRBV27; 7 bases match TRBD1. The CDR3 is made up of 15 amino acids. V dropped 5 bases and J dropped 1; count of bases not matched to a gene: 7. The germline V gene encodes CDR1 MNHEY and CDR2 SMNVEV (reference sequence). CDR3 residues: CASSVTRGSQETQYF. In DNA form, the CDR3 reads TGTGCCAGCAGTGTGACCAGGGGGTCCCAAGAGACCCAGTACTTC.

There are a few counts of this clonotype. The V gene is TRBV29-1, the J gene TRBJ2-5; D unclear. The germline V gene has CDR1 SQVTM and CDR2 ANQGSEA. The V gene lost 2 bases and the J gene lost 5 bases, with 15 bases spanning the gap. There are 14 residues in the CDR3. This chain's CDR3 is CSVEWSAGWETQYF. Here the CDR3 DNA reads TGCAGCGTTGAATGGTCAGCTGGGTGGGAGACCCAGTACTTC. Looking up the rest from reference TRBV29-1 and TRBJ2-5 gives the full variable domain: SAVISQKPSRDICQRGTSLTIQCQVDSQVTMMFWYRQQPGQSLTLIATANQGSEATYESGFVIDKFPISRPNLTFSTLTVSNMSPEDSSIYLCSVEWSAGWETQYFGPGTRLLVL.

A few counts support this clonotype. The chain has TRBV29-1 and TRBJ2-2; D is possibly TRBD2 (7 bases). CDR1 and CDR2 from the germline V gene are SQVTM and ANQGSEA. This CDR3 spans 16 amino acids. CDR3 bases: TGCACCGGAAGAGGGATGGCGGGGAGGGGGACCGGGGAGCTGTTTTTT. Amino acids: CTGRGMAGRGTGELFF.

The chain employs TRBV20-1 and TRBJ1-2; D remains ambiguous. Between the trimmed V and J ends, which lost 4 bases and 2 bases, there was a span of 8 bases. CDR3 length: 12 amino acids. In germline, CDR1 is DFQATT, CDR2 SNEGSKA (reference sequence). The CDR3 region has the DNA TGCAGTGCTATCGAGGGAAACTATGGCTACACCTTC. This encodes CSAIEGNYGYTF.

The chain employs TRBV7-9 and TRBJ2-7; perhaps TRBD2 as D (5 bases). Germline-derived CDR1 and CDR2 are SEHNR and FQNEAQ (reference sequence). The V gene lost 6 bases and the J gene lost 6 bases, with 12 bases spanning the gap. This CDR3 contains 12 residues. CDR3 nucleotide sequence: TGTGCCAGCAGGGACTCATGGGTCGAGCAGTACTTC. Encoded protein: CASRDSWVEQYF.

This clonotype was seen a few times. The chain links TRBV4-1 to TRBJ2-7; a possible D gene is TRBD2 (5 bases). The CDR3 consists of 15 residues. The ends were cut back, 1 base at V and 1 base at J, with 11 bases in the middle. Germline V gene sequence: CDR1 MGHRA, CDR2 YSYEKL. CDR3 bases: TGCGCCAGCAGCCAAGGGGAGCGGAGTTCCTACGAGCAGTACTTC. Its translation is CASSQGERSSYEQYF.

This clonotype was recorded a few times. DNA of the CDR3: TGCGCCAGCAGCCGACTAGCGGGAGGTGTCTCCTACAATGAGCAGTTCTTC. The encoded protein is CASSRLAGGVSYNEQFF. J is TRBJ2-1 and V is TRBV4-3, with TRBD2 identical over 13 bases. Trimming at V came to 4 bases and at J to 0 bases, leaving 3 bases not matched to a gene. Germline V CDR1 and CDR2: LGHNA, YSLEER. CDR3 size: 17 residues.

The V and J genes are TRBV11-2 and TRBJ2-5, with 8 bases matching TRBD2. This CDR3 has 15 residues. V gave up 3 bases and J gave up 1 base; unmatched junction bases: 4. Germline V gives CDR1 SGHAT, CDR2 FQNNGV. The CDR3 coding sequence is TGTGCCAGCAGCTTTTACGGGAGGGGCCAAGAGACCCAGTACTTC. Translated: CASSFYGRGQETQYF.

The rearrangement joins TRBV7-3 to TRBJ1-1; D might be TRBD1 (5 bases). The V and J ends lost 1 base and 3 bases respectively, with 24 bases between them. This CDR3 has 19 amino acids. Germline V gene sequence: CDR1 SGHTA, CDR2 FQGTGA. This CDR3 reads CASSLNAGMGGKVHTEAFF. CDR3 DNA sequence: TGTGCCAGCAGCTTAAACGCCGGCATGGGGGGTAAGGTTCACACTGAAGCTTTCTTT.